A selection of T cell receptor beta chains follows, all from one sample in a study of early T cells in non-severe SARS-CoV-2 infection. TCRdb itself ran the 5' RACE reads through MiXCR, one entry per CDR3 protein. The data show 30,000 to 45,000 distinct CDR3 sequences, 3.5% to 4% seen once. Material for sequencing was whole blood. The receptors originated from an adult who was a healthcare worker with PCR-confirmed SARS-CoV-2 infection or an uninfected control (not recorded which). CDR3s include the opening cysteine and the closing phenylalanine or tryptophan. Expanded clones get a size class; other rows say once, few or many, or leave the size out.

abundance	v_gene	j_gene	CDR3aa
few	TRBV20-1	TRBJ2-3	CSAQGLAGGNTDTQYF
-	TRBV12-3/TRBV12-4	TRBJ1-1	CASSVTDRRVAFF
many	TRBV20-1	TRBJ1-2	CSARDGTPYGYTF
many	TRBV6-5	TRBJ2-1	CASSDSTPKSLNEQFF
few	TRBV7-3	TRBJ2-3	CASSLTSSDTQYF
many	TRBV27	TRBJ2-1	CASSMIFTSGSFSQFF
many	TRBV10-3	TRBJ2-4	CAISESGGMGNIQYF
many	TRBV6-2/TRBV6-3	TRBJ1-1	CASRRTSTEAFF
few	TRBV28	TRBJ1-3	CASSRGTKNTIYF
many	TRBV29-1	TRBJ1-2	CSVERQDYGYTF
many	TRBV12-3/TRBV12-4	TRBJ1-1	CASSLYYGWGQMNTEAFF
few	TRBV9	TRBJ2-6	CASSFYMDPSGANVLTF
many	TRBV7-2	TRBJ2-7	CASSLTSGGSGEQYF
many	TRBV13	TRBJ2-3	CASSLVSGSSGTADTQYF
many	TRBV7-2	TRBJ1-5	CASSLDWEPNQPQHF
many	TRBV9	TRBJ2-2	CASSPRAGVVTGELFF
few	TRBV7-9	TRBJ2-3	CASSVRETDTQYF